The 30 T cell receptor beta chains below were found in one sample sequenced in a study of CD8+CD57+ T cells in acquired aplastic anemia. The study profiled TCR beta VDJ and CDR3 using genomic DNA as template. One entry per CDR3 protein results from TCRdb running MiXCR on the reads. The table has around 200,000 distinct CDR3 sequences, around 50% seen once; the top ten hold approximately 12%. All patients picked for sequencing had shown, by flow cytometry, an expansion of CD8+CD57+ cells. The source material was sorted CD4+, CD8+, or CD8+CD57+ T cells (not recorded which) from PBMCs. The receptors derive from a human donor with aplastic anemia.

This clonotype has a count of ten or more. This sequence joins TRBV7-2 and TRBJ2-5; tentatively, D is TRBD1 or TRBD2 (6 bases each). The CDR3 contains 16 residues. The V gene's germline CDR1 is SGHTA and CDR2 FQGNSA. The germline V and J ends were trimmed by 5 bases and 5 bases, with 21 bases remaining between them. In nucleotides, the CDR3 is TGTGCCAGCAGCCCCAACCCCGGGGGCACTGGGGAGACCCAGTACTTC. It codes for CASSPNPGGTGETQYF.

This clonotype was recorded at least ten times. The rearrangement uses TRBV9 and TRBJ2-7, with 7 positions matching TRBD1. The germline V gene has CDR1 SGDLS and CDR2 YYNGEE. The CDR3 contains 14 residues. The V segment lost 2 bases and the J segment 3 bases; nucleotides outside the gene matches: 5. The CDR3 coding sequence is TGTGCCAGCAGCGTCCGGACAGGCCTCTACGAGCAGTACTTC. Its protein product is CASSVRTGLYEQYF.

The chain combines TRBV10-3 with TRBJ2-5, with no clear D. With 2 bases removed from V and 2 bases from J, the gap between germline ends came to 0 bases. Germline CDR1 is ENHRY and CDR2 is SYGVKD. The CDR3 runs to 11 residues. The CDR3 is CAISEQETQYF. CDR3 sequence (DNA): TGTGCCATCAGTGAGCAAGAGACCCAGTACTTC.

The chain employs TRBV11-1 and TRBJ2-7; 7 bases fit TRBD1. The V segment lost 5 bases and the J segment 2 bases; nucleotides outside the gene matches: 12. Germline values: CDR1 SGHAT, CDR2 FQDESV (reference sequence). There are 16 residues in the CDR3. The CDR3 protein is CASSPLDGTATYEQYF. In nucleotides, the CDR3 is TGTGCCAGCAGCCCACTAGACGGGACAGCCACCTACGAGCAGTACTTC.

V is TRBV13 and J is TRBJ1-4; the match to TRBD1 covers 7 bases. V lost 7 bases and J lost 6; bases outside the gene matches: 11. The CDR3 is made up of 15 amino acids. CDR1 and CDR2 from the germline V gene are PRHDT and FYEKMQ (reference sequence). CDR3 in amino acids: CASTFETGLDEKLFF. The CDR3 region has the DNA TGTGCCAGCACATTTGAGACAGGGTTAGATGAAAAACTGTTTTTT.

The chain is built from TRBV24-1 and TRBJ2-5; D uncertain. The CDR3 consists of 14 residues. V lost 2 bases to trimming and J lost 5 bases, with 11 bases between them. CDR1 KGHDR and CDR2 SFDVKD come from the germline V gene. The CDR3 protein is CATSDSRPRETQYF. CDR3 DNA sequence: TGTGCCACCAGTGATTCGCGCCCAAGGGAGACCCAGTACTTC.

The gene calls are TRBV10-2 and TRBJ1-2; D is uncertain. Per germline, CDR1 WSHSY and CDR2 SAAADI. The CDR3 contains 14 residues. Trimming cost V 5 bases and J 2 bases, with 12 bases left between them. The CDR3 reads CASSTVDFNYGYTF. The CDR3 DNA is TGCGCCAGCAGTACCGTTGATTTCAACTATGGCTACACCTTC.

This clonotype occurred many times. CDR3 DNA: TGTGCCAGCAGCCAAGATGGGAATCAGCCCCAGCATTTT. Encoded protein: CASSQDGNQPQHF. The chain links TRBV3-1 to TRBJ1-5; D gene unclear. Per the germline V gene, CDR1 is LGHDT and CDR2 is YNNKEL (reference sequence). V lost 0 bases, J lost 4 bases, and 4 bases lay in between. This CDR3 is 13 amino acids long.

There are a few counts of this clonotype. This CDR3 reads CAISAPDSMNTEAFF. CDR3 in DNA: TGTGCCATCAGTGCCCCTGACAGTATGAACACTGAAGCTTTCTTT. This sequence joins TRBV10-3 and TRBJ1-1; D possibly corresponds to TRBD1 (5 bases). V was cut by 4 bases and J by 0 bases, with 12 bases left in between. The CDR3 has 15 residues. The germline CDR1 and CDR2 sequences are ENHRY and SYGVKD.

This chain uses TRBV25-1 with TRBJ1-4; 9 bases are shared with TRBD1. Germline V gene sequence: CDR1 MGHDK, CDR2 SYGVNS. This CDR3 contains 15 residues. Trimming at V came to 8 bases and at J to 7 bases, leaving 11 bases not matched to a gene. CDR3 protein: CASGEPGQGSEKLFF. CDR3 DNA sequence: TGTGCCAGCGGGGAACCGGGACAGGGATCTGAAAAACTGTTTTTT.

The chain uses TRBV29-1 and TRBJ2-7, with 7 bases lining up with TRBD1. The CDR3 totals 15 residues. After removal of 6 bases from V and 6 bases from J, the junction contained 17 bases not matched to a gene. In germline, CDR1 is SQVTM, CDR2 ANQGSEA. The CDR3 is CSVTIRDSRTGEQYF. The DNA for the CDR3 is TGCAGCGTGACCATACGGGACAGTCGAACGGGCGAGCAGTACTTC.

This clonotype was seen repeatedly, ten times or more. The genes are TRBV20-1 and TRBJ1-4; D unresolved. The V gene lost 3 bases and the J gene lost 7 bases, with 9 bases spanning the gap. CDR1 is DFQATT and CDR2 is SNEGSKA in the germline V gene (reference sequence). This CDR3 spans 12 amino acids. CDR3 sequence reads: CSASRASEKLFF. In DNA, the CDR3 is TGCAGTGCTAGTAGGGCTAGTGAAAAACTGTTTTTT.

This chain joins TRBV25-1 and TRBJ2-5, with 9 bases matching TRBD1. This CDR3 spans 14 amino acids. CDR1 is MGHDK, CDR2 SYGVNS, per germline. Trimming at V came to 3 bases and at J to 6 bases, leaving 5 bases not matched to a gene. CDR3: CASSESDRGKTQYF. The CDR3 nucleotides read TGTGCCAGCAGTGAGTCGGACAGGGGAAAGACCCAGTACTTC. The full variable domain, rest sourced from reference TRBV25-1 and TRBJ2-5, is EADIYQTPRYLVIGTGKKITLECSQTMGHDKMYWYQQDPGMELHLIHYSYGVNSTEKGDLSSESTVSRIRTEHFPLTLESARPSHTSQYLCASSESDRGKTQYFGPGTRLLVL.

This clonotype appeared many times. The chain joins TRBV19 to TRBJ2-1; a possible D gene is TRBD2 (5 bases). Germline values: CDR1 LNHDA, CDR2 SQIVND (reference sequence). This CDR3 is built from 13 residues. Trimming shortened V by 3 bases and J by 10 bases, and 13 bases separated the two germline ends. The CDR3 DNA reads as TGTGCCAGTAGTATCGGGAATCAAGGGGAGCAGTTCTTC. Its translation is CASSIGNQGEQFF. Filled out from reference TRBV19 and TRBJ2-1, the complete variable domain reads DGGITQSPKYLFRKEGQNVTLSCEQNLNHDAMYWYRQDPGQGLRLIYYSQIVNDFQKGDIAEGYSVSREKKESFPLTVTSAQKNPTAFYLCASSIGNQGEQFFGPGTRLTVL.

This clonotype appeared a few times. The chain couples TRBV9 to TRBJ2-5; TRBD1 agrees at 11 bases. V lost 3 bases to trimming and J lost 4 bases; unmatched junction nucleotides: 2. Germline V gene sequence: CDR1 SGDLS, CDR2 YYNGEE. The CDR3 loop spans 14 amino acids. CDR3 sequence: CASSAGTGGETQYF. The CDR3 region has the DNA TGTGCCAGCAGCGCAGGGACAGGGGGAGAGACCCAGTACTTC.

V gene TRBV7-2 combines with J gene TRBJ1-2, with D maybe TRBD1 (6 bases). The CDR3 sequence is 14 residues long. From germline, CDR1 is SGHTA and CDR2 FQGNSA. V was clipped by 0 bases and J by 8 bases, with 13 bases between them. The CDR3 sequence: CASSLAGAGSGYTF. The CDR3 nucleotides read TGTGCCAGCAGCTTAGCGGGGGCGGGGAGCGGCTACACCTTC.

This clonotype came up a few times. The chain uses TRBV24-1 and TRBJ1-5; D ambiguous. Per the germline V gene, CDR1 is KGHDR and CDR2 is SFDVKD. Trimming took off 3 bases at V and 2 bases at J, with 13 bases between the two ends. There are 16 residues in the CDR3. CDR3 residues: CATSDPASRGNQPQHF. CDR3 bases: TGTGCCACCAGTGATCCAGCGTCACGGGGCAATCAGCCCCAGCATTTT.

V and J are TRBV4-1 and TRBJ1-6, with D perhaps matching TRBD1 (5 bases). Trimming removed 3 bases at V and 8 bases at J, with 20 bases between. The CDR3 sequence is 17 residues long. In germline, CDR1 is MGHRA, CDR2 YSYEKL. CDR3 protein: CASSHDRRDGDHSPLHF. Written as DNA, the CDR3 is TGCGCCAGCAGCCACGACCGCCGGGACGGGGATCATTCACCCCTCCACTTT.

Only a few counts were recorded for this clonotype. This chain's CDR3 is CSVDPGPTGELFF. CDR3 nucleotides: TGCAGCGTTGACCCCGGACCCACCGGGGAGCTGTTTTTT. The chain carries TRBV29-1 and TRBJ2-2; the D is unclear. V was clipped by 3 bases and J by 4 bases, with 9 bases between them. The CDR3 runs to 13 residues. From germline, CDR1 is SQVTM and CDR2 ANQGSEA.

This clonotype appeared many times. This chain joins TRBV7-8 and TRBJ1-2, with TRBD1 matching 12 bases. The CDR3 covers 15 residues. V dropped 1 base and J dropped 8; count of bases not matched to a gene: 5. CDR1 and CDR2 from the germline V gene are SGHVS and FQNEAQ. The CDR3 here is CASSLGDRGLWGYTF. The CDR3 DNA sequence: TGTGCCAGCAGCTTAGGGGACAGGGGGCTCTGGGGCTACACCTTC.

This clonotype was counted between two and nine times. The chain joins TRBV12-3 or TRBV12-4 to TRBJ2-1, with D maybe TRBD2 (7 bases). The CDR3 spans 15 residues. V lost 6 bases to trimming and J lost 13 bases, with 25 bases between them. CDR3 DNA: TGTGCCAGCAGCCAGACTGCACAGGGAGGGGCGAAACAGTTCTTC. Its protein product is CASSQTAQGGAKQFF.

Turning to this clonotype: The junction shows a germline mismatch at one end, possibly a read error. V gene TRBV7-8 combines with J gene TRBJ1-2, with a weak D call TRBD1 (5 bases). The CDR3 is made up of 12 amino acids. Germline V gene data show CDR1 as SGHVS and CDR2 as FQNEAQ. In DNA form, the CDR3 reads TGTGCCAGTAGCTTAGGGGCAGAAGGCTACACCTTC. Residues: CASSLGAEGYTF. The variable domain in full, completed from reference TRBV7-8 and TRBJ1-2, reads GAGVSQSPRYKVAKRGQDVALRCDPISGHVSLFWYQQALGQGPEFLTYFQNEAQLDKSGLPSDRFFAERPEGSVSTLKIQRTQQEDSAVYLCASSLGAEGYTFGSGTRLTVV.

This clonotype was seen a single time. This chain uses TRBV11-1 with TRBJ2-7; a weak D match, TRBD1 (5 bases). This CDR3 has 16 residues. Between the trimmed V and J ends, which lost 5 bases and 5 bases, there was a span of 22 bases. Germline V CDR1 and CDR2: SGHAT, FQDESV (reference sequence). CDR3 loop: CASSPPTKGPDDEQYF. The CDR3 DNA reads as TGTGCCAGCAGCCCACCAACCAAGGGGCCAGATGACGAGCAGTACTTC.

This rearrangement joins TRBV19 to TRBJ2-3, with D perhaps TRBD2 (6 bases). This CDR3 has 14 amino acids. Germline V CDR1 and CDR2: LNHDA, SQIVND (reference sequence). Trimming stripped 6 bases from V and 5 bases from J, with 15 bases between. The CDR3 DNA follows: TGTGCCAGTAGATCGGTGGGAGGTATAGATACGCAGTATTTT. Encoded protein: CASRSVGGIDTQYF.

The chain links TRBV2 to TRBJ1-1; unclear D gene. The V gene's germline CDR1 is SNHLY and CDR2 FYNNEI. The CDR3 loop spans 11 amino acids. The V gene lost 5 bases and the J gene lost 8 bases, with 9 bases spanning the gap. CDR3 coding DNA: TGTGCCAGCAGTTTTTCCAAGGAAGCTTTCTTT. This sequence encodes CASSFSKEAFF.

This clonotype was seen a handful of times. The V and J genes are TRBV19 and TRBJ1-5; a weak D match, TRBD1 (6 bases). The CDR3 contains 12 residues. With 10 bases removed from V and 13 bases from J, the gap between germline ends came to 20 bases. Germline V lookup: CDR1 LNHDA, CDR2 SQIVND (reference sequence). CDR3 nucleotides: TGTGCCACCGGGGGGCCGTCCTACCGGCAGCATTTT. As protein: CATGGPSYRQHF.

The chain recombines TRBV7-2 with TRBJ2-7; D remains ambiguous. CDR3 length equals 11 residues. Looked up from germline, CDR1 is SGHTA and CDR2 is FQGNSA. Trimming removed 7 bases at V and 9 bases at J, with 13 bases between. The CDR3 bases are TGTGCCAGCACCCCGGCGTCGGCGCAGTACTTC. Protein: CASTPASAQYF.

This clonotype was picked up a small number of times. V usage is TRBV9 and J usage is TRBJ2-2; D not resolved. V lost 4 bases and J lost 7, with 8 bases in between. Germline V lookup: CDR1 SGDLS, CDR2 YYNGEE. The CDR3 spans 12 residues. The CDR3 DNA is TGTGCCAGCAGCCCCTTGGGCGGGGAGCTGTTTTTT. It codes for CASSPLGGELFF.

This clonotype was seen ten or more times. CDR3 coding DNA: TGTGCCAGTAGTATAGATCTACAGGGTGGGTACGAGCAGTACTTC. This translates into CASSIDLQGGYEQYF. The chain has TRBV19 and TRBJ2-7; perhaps TRBD1 as D (6 bases). V shed 0 bases and J shed 4 bases, with 13 bases lying between them. This CDR3 comprises 15 residues. Germline values: CDR1 LNHDA, CDR2 SQIVND (reference sequence).

To note about this clonotype: A much larger clonotype is one base distant, so this may be a read error. This rearrangement joins TRBV6-5 to TRBJ2-7; D remains unclear. Germline V gives CDR1 MNHEY, CDR2 SVGAGI. The CDR3 contains 14 residues. This CDR3 is CASSYDWTQSERYF. The CDR3, as DNA: TGTGCCAGCAGTTACGACTGGACCCAAAGCGAGCGGTACTTC.